These 11 T cell receptor beta chains originate from one sample sequenced in a study of T cells in Graves' hyperthyroidism and ophthalmopathy. RNA transcripts provided the source from which TCR beta CDR3 regions were amplified. RT-PCR in the first round (using the HTBI primer set) targeted the TCR CDR3. TCRdb reprocessed the multiplex PCR reads with MiXCR, giving one entry per CDR3 protein. The sample includes some 490,000 distinct CDR3 sequences, roughly a sixth of them seen just once. Source material: blood. These receptors all stem from a woman aged 25 to 45 with Graves' ophthalmopathy.

This clonotype was seen repeatedly, ten times or more. The gene calls are TRBV10-3 and TRBJ1-2; 8 bases line up with TRBD1. Germline loops: CDR1 ENHRY, CDR2 SYGVKD. The CDR3 has 15 residues. V lost 6 bases to trimming and J lost 3 bases; unmatched junction nucleotides: 9. The CDR3 spells CAISTAGGFYYGYTF. The DNA of the CDR3 is TGTGCCATCAGCACCGCAGGGGGCTTCTACTATGGCTACACCTTC.

V gene TRBV28 combines with J gene TRBJ1-5; 7 bases agree with TRBD1. After removal of 8 bases from V and 2 bases from J, the junction contained 9 bases not matched to a gene. The germline V gene encodes CDR1 MDHEN and CDR2 SYDVKM. The CDR3 is 15 residues long. CDR3 sequence: CASLKDGQGNQPQHF. CDR3 DNA: TGTGCCAGCCTGAAAGATGGACAGGGCAATCAGCCCCAGCATTTT.

This clonotype was observed many times. The chain recombines TRBV2 with TRBJ2-3; TRBD2 aligns across 11 bases. Germline V gives CDR1 SNHLY, CDR2 FYNNEI. The V segment lost 6 bases and the J segment 3 bases; nucleotides outside the gene matches: 5. There are 15 residues in the CDR3. CDR3 residues: CASSATSGRTDTQYF. For the CDR3, the DNA is TGTGCCAGCAGCGCTACTAGCGGGAGAACAGATACGCAGTATTTT.

This clonotype was seen more than once but under ten times. This rearrangement joins TRBV7-3 to TRBJ2-6; weak D call: TRBD1 (6 bases). The ends were cut back, 2 bases at V and 8 bases at J, with 13 bases in the middle. The CDR3 contains 15 residues. Germline V gene data show CDR1 as SGHTA and CDR2 as FQGTGA. The CDR3 nucleotides read TGTGCCAGCAGCTTATTACAGGGTCGGTCCAACGTCCTGACTTTC. Its protein product is CASSLLQGRSNVLTF.

At least ten counts were recorded for this clonotype. The V and J genes are TRBV11-2 and TRBJ1-1, with a weak D call TRBD1 (6 bases). The CDR3 spans 15 residues. Germline assignment: CDR1 SGHAT and CDR2 FQNNGV. The V end was cut by 2 bases, the J end by 0 bases, with 10 bases between. CDR3 coding DNA: TGTGCCAGCAGCTTAACCAGGGGCATGAACACTGAAGCTTTCTTT. Protein product: CASSLTRGMNTEAFF.

This clonotype was recorded at least ten times. The J gene is TRBJ2-1, the V gene TRBV20-1; 13 bases agree with TRBD2. The CDR3 is 15 amino acids. Germline V gene sequence: CDR1 DFQATT, CDR2 SNEGSKA (reference sequence). For the CDR3, the DNA is TGCAGCCTAGACACCTGGACTAGCGGGAGCAGTGAGCAGTTCTTC. Its translation: CSLDTWTSGSSEQFF.

This clonotype has a count of ten or more. The chain combines TRBV2 with TRBJ1-2; 11 nucleotides match TRBD1. Germline V CDR1 and CDR2: SNHLY, FYNNEI. The CDR3 is made up of 14 amino acids. Germline trimming cut 7 bases from V and 7 bases from J; bases unmatched to any gene: 8. The CDR3 sequence is CASNMDRGLGGYTF. CDR3 bases: TGTGCCAGCAATATGGACAGGGGGCTTGGTGGCTACACCTTC.

In this sample, this clonotype turned up many times. The rearrangement links TRBV11-2 to TRBJ2-3, with D perhaps TRBD2 (5 bases). This CDR3 spans 15 amino acids. CDR1 is SGHAT, CDR2 FQNNGV, per germline. Trimming removed 8 bases from V and 0 bases from J, with 15 bases in between. The CDR3: CASRTPGLSTDTQYF. DNA for the CDR3: TGTGCCAGCCGGACCCCGGGGTTGAGCACAGATACGCAGTATTTT.

In this sample, this clonotype turned up many times. CDR3 sequence: CAISVKDTEAFF. DNA for the CDR3: TGTGCCATCAGTGTTAAGGACACTGAAGCTTTCTTT. V is TRBV10-3 and J is TRBJ1-1; D is ambiguous. Trimming pared 4 bases from V and 3 bases from J, leaving 6 bases between. The V gene's germline CDR1 is ENHRY and CDR2 SYGVKD. This CDR3 spans 12 amino acids.

This clonotype was seen at least ten times. The chain combines TRBV28 with TRBJ2-1; 8 bases match TRBD1. CDR3 length: 17 residues. The V segment lost 5 bases and the J segment 1 base; nucleotides outside the gene matches: 10. Per the germline V gene, CDR1 is MDHEN and CDR2 is SYDVKM. The CDR3 sequence is CASSPLGQGRSYNEQFF. Written as DNA, the CDR3 is TGTGCCAGCAGTCCGCTTGGACAGGGAAGGTCCTACAATGAGCAGTTCTTC.

The table lists this clonotype with many counts. The chain carries TRBV28 and TRBJ2-5, with D perhaps matching TRBD2 (5 bases). Germline assignment: CDR1 MDHEN and CDR2 SYDVKM. The CDR3 covers 13 residues. The ends were cut back, 6 bases at V and 1 base at J, with 9 bases in the middle. The CDR3 reads CASRGELQETQYF. As DNA, the CDR3 is TGTGCCAGCAGGGGAGAGCTCCAAGAGACCCAGTACTTC.